This T cell receptor beta chain was identified in a study of control samples from healthy donors and cancer patients. The germline gives CDR1 LNHDA, CDR2 SQIVND (reference sequence). CDR3 length: 15 amino acids. Trimming removed 3 bases from V and 5 bases from J, with 15 bases in between. Generated by immunoSEQ multiplex PCR, the TCRdb table keeps only in-frame clones and is missing some. The sample shows tens of thousands of clones, roughly 87% of them seen only once. Sequencing was carried out using blood. The chain recombines TRBV19 with TRBJ2-3; D possibly matches TRBD1 or TRBD2 (6 bases each). The sequence derives from a woman aged 50 to 60 in good health. The CDR3 DNA follows: TGTGCCAGTAGTATCGGCGGGACAAAAGGAGATACGCAGTATTTT. Amino acid sequence: CASSIGGTKGDTQYF.